The clone carrying this T cell receptor (beta chain) has just one count. This CDR3 has 17 amino acids. In the source study's methods: It was from reference gene primer amplification that nucleated cell counts were estimated. This table comes from immunoSEQ multiplex PCR, and its TCRdb copy is limited to in-frame clones, with some not included. V and J calls and clone size are as listed in that table; D and trimming were resolved from the DNA. The sample shows approximately 140,000 clones, over 80% of them seen only once. These data belong to a study of blood T cell repertoires in COVID-19. The sequenced sample consisted of peripheral blood. The TCR comes from a man aged 60 to 69 with active or convalescent COVID-19. This rearrangement joins TRBV21-1 to TRBJ1-5; the table's TRBD1 call for D was not verified on the DNA. TRBV21-1 corresponds to a pseudogene. The CDR3 spells CASSKDRQDYSNQPQHF. In DNA form, the CDR3 reads TGTGCCAGCAGCAAAGACCGGCAGGATTATAGCAATCAGCCCCAGCATTTT.